Listed below are T cell receptor beta chains from one sample, sequenced in a study of shared clonotypes between healthy human individuals. Generated by immunoSEQ multiplex PCR, the TCRdb table keeps only in-frame clones and is missing some. The table records some 2.1 million clones, 85% to 95% of them present only once. What was sequenced was naive CD4+ T cells sorted from blood. These receptors originate from a man younger than 35 in good health. CDR3s include the opening cysteine and the closing phenylalanine or tryptophan. The D gene is left open where the match is weak. Rows may omit the clone size; those that give it use once, few, many or a size class.

j_call d_call v_call clone_size cdr3_aa cdr3_nt
TRBJ1-1 - TRBV30 - CAWSPHQTGNTEAFF TGTGCCTGGAGTCCCCATCAGACAGGGAACACTGAAGCTTTCTTT
TRBJ2-5 TRBD1 TRBV5-5 - CASSTWTGQETQYF TGTGCCAGCAGCACCTGGACAGGGCAAGAGACCCAGTACTTC
TRBJ1-6 - TRBV13 - CASTLGGVNSPLHF TGTGCCAGTACCCTAGGGGGGGTGAATTCACCCCTCCACTTT
TRBJ1-1 - TRBV29-1 - CSVDRNTEAFF TGCAGCGTTGACAGGAACACTGAGGCTTTCTTT
TRBJ2-2 - TRBV5-6 - CASSKRRQAPNTGELFF TGTGCCAGCAGCAAACGTAGACAGGCTCCGAACACCGGGGAGCTGTTTTTT
TRBJ1-1 - TRBV7-2 - CASSLMKNTEAFF TGTGCCAGCAGCTTAATGAAGAACACTGAAGCTTTCTTT
TRBJ2-7 - TRBV2 - CASSETAYEQYF TGTGCCAGCAGTGAGACAGCGTACGAGCAGTACTTC
TRBJ1-4 - TRBV7-2 - CASSLGESREKLFF TGTGCCAGCAGCTTAGGGGAAAGTAGGGAAAAACTGTTTTTT
TRBJ2-7 TRBD1 TRBV7-9 - CASSSSRDRGKAGSYEQYF TGTGCCAGCAGCTCGAGCCGGGACAGGGGAAAGGCGGGGTCCTACGAGCAGTACTTC
TRBJ1-2 - TRBV7-9 - CASSLEEQGYTF TGTGCCAGCAGCTTAGAAGAGCAGGGCTACACCTTC
TRBJ2-5 - TRBV2 - CASRWGSADETQYF TGTGCCAGCAGGTGGGGTTCGGCGGATGAGACCCAGTACTTC
TRBJ1-2 - TRBV19 - CASSYDNNYGYTF TGTGCCAGTTCTTACGACAACAACTATGGCTACACCTTC
TRBJ2-2 TRBD1 TRBV9 once CASSTVIGGGNPPNTGELFF TGTGCCAGCAGCACCGTCATAGGGGGCGGCAACCCCCCGAACACCGGGGAGCTGTTTTTT
TRBJ2-1 - TRBV7-3 - CASSPTHFTGPSSYNEQFF TGTGCCAGCAGCCCCACCCATTTTACTGGACCGAGCTCCTACAATGAGCAGTTCTTC
TRBJ2-3 - TRBV15 - CATSRAVTPGGADTQYF TGTGCCACCAGCAGAGCGGTAACGCCCGGAGGCGCAGATACGCAGTATTTT
TRBJ2-3 - TRBV28 - CASSSAGTDTQYF TGTGCCAGCAGTTCTGCGGGGACAGATACGCAGTATTTT
TRBJ2-5 TRBD2 TRBV28 - CASSFPSASGGLLGETQYF TGTGCCAGCAGTTTCCCCTCGGCTAGCGGGGGCCTCCTGGGAGAGACCCAGTACTTC
TRBJ1-1 - TRBV19 - CASRANDVLSTEAFF TGTGCCAGTAGGGCGAACGATGTCCTGAGCACTGAAGCTTTCTTT
TRBJ1-2 TRBD1 TRBV27 - CASSGQGPYGYTF TGTGCCAGCAGCGGACAGGGACCTTATGGCTACACCTTC
TRBJ1-2 TRBD1 TRBV6-9 - CASQGARYGYTF TGTGCCAGTCAGGGGGCGAGGTATGGCTACACCTTC
TRBJ1-2 TRBD1 TRBV18 - CASSPPTGEIYGYTF TGTGCCAGCTCACCACCGACAGGGGAAATCTATGGCTACACCTTC
TRBJ1-6 - TRBV28 once CASSLYGANTNSPLHF TGTGCCAGCAGTTTATATGGCGCTAACACTAATTCACCCCTCCACTTT
TRBJ2-2 - TRBV4-3 once CASSQESPWGNTGELFF TGCGCCAGCAGCCAAGAATCCCCGTGGGGGAACACCGGGGAGCTGTTTTTT
TRBJ1-1 TRBD1 TRBV5-1 - CASSTGTGSLSTEAFF TGCGCCAGCAGCACCGGGACAGGGAGTTTGAGCACTGAAGCTTTCTTT
TRBJ2-2 TRBD2 TRBV9 - CASNGLANTGELFF TGTGCCAGCAACGGACTAGCAAACACCGGGGAGCTGTTTTTT
TRBJ1-1 - TRBV5-6 few CASSLGRRGGTEAFF TGTGCCAGCAGCTTGGGGAGGCGGGGTGGAACTGAAGCTTTCTTT
TRBJ2-3 - TRBV2 - CASSGDWGSTDTQYF TGTGCCAGCAGTGGCGACTGGGGAAGCACAGATACGCAGTATTTT
TRBJ2-1 TRBD2 TRBV7-7 - CASSLNPGLAGAEQFF TGTGCTAGCAGCTTAAACCCGGGACTAGCGGGAGCTGAGCAGTTCTTC
TRBJ2-7 - TRBV30 - CAWRIQGTGEQYF TGTGCCTGGAGGATTCAGGGGACGGGCGAGCAGTACTTC
TRBJ2-7 - TRBV7-2 - CASSSTPYEQYF TGTGCCAGCAGCTCAACCCCCTACGAGCAGTACTTC
TRBJ2-2 - TRBV6-5 once CASSYGRADTGELFF TGTGCCAGCAGTTACGGTAGGGCCGACACCGGGGAGCTGTTTTTT
TRBJ2-7 TRBD1 TRBV6-5 - CASRGQGVHEQYF TGTGCCAGCAGAGGACAGGGGGTCCACGAGCAGTACTTC
TRBJ2-7 - TRBV29-1 - CSVPGPRSYEQYF TGCAGCGTCCCGGGGCCCCGCTCCTACGAGCAGTACTTC
TRBJ2-1 - TRBV5-1 - CASSLEPGGNEQFF TGCGCCAGCAGCTTGGAACCTGGGGGGAATGAGCAGTTCTTC
TRBJ1-1 - TRBV6-1 - CASSREVEAFF TGTGCCAGCTCTAGGGAAGTGGAAGCTTTCTTT
TRBJ1-3 - TRBV7-2 - CASSLQDTGNTIYF TGTGCCAGCAGCTTACAGGATACTGGAAACACCATATATTTT
TRBJ2-7 - TRBV5-4 - CASSSRRNSYEQYF TGTGCCAGCAGCTCCCGACGGAACAGCTACGAGCAGTACTTC
TRBJ2-3 - TRBV6-6 - CASSYSRGTDTQYF TGTGCCAGCAGTTACTCGAGGGGTACAGATACGCAGTATTTT
TRBJ2-7 - TRBV30 - CAWSRDGPLGEQYF TGTGCCTGGAGCCGGGACGGACCTTTAGGCGAGCAGTACTTC
TRBJ2-3 - TRBV6-5 - CASSYGTMSTDTQYF TGTGCCAGCAGTTACGGAACAATGAGCACAGATACGCAGTATTTT
TRBJ1-2 - TRBV7-2 - CASSLATGYSRGYTF TGTGCCAGCAGCTTAGCGACAGGATATAGCCGCGGCTACACCTTC
TRBJ2-7 - TRBV5-4 - CASSTGKSSYEQYF TGTGCCAGCAGCACGGGGAAGTCCTCGTACGAGCAGTACTTC
TRBJ1-5 TRBD1 TRBV7-9 - CASSQGQGSNQPQHF TGTGCCAGCAGCCAAGGACAGGGGAGCAATCAGCCCCAGCATTTT
TRBJ2-1 - TRBV28 - CASSLNSGPGNEQFF TGTGCCAGCAGTTTAAACTCGGGGCCAGGCAATGAGCAGTTCTTC
TRBJ1-5 - TRBV21-1 - CASSRAGYSNQPQHF TGTGCCAGCAGCCGTGCTGGGTATAGCAATCAGCCCCAGCATTTT
TRBJ1-5 - TRBV27 - CASSPKSNQPQHF TGTGCCAGCAGCCCGAAAAGCAATCAGCCCCAGCATTTT
TRBJ2-7 - TRBV6-6 - CASRTEGSSYEQYF TGTGCCAGCAGAACAGAGGGGAGCTCCTACGAGCAGTACTTC
TRBJ2-3 TRBD1 TRBV5-1 - CASLNQGAATDTQYF TGCGCCAGCCTTAATCAGGGGGCAGCGACAGATACGCAGTATTTT
TRBJ2-2 - TRBV2 - CASISDRGTGELFF TGTGCCAGCATCTCGGACAGAGGAACCGGGGAGCTGTTTTTT
TRBJ1-1 - TRBV4-1 - CASSQDFTTEAFF TGCGCCAGCAGCCAAGATTTCACCACTGAAGCTTTCTTT
TRBJ2-7 TRBD2 TRBV5-4 - CASSSAGLAAYEQYF TGTGCCAGCAGCTCAGCGGGACTAGCGGCCTACGAGCAGTACTTC
TRBJ2-7 - TRBV6-5 once CASSPRQRAYEQYF TGTGCCAGCAGTCCCCGACAGCGGGCCTACGAGCAGTACTTC
TRBJ2-7 - TRBV30 - CAWSRDRYEQYF TGTGCCTGGAGTCGTGACCGCTACGAGCAGTACTTC
TRBJ1-1 - TRBV7-9 - CASSLGGALGDTEAFF TGTGCCAGCAGCTTAGGGGGGGCCCTCGGCGACACTGAAGCTTTCTTT
TRBJ2-7 - TRBV4-1 - CASSLMDRDPGHEQYF TGCGCCAGCAGCCTTATGGATCGGGACCCTGGGCACGAGCAGTACTTC